This entry lists 21 T cell receptor beta chains sequenced from one sample in a study of T cell responses to AZD1222 COVID-19 vaccine. TCRdb's copy holds only in-frame clones and misses some; the assay was immunoSEQ multiplex PCR. The repertoire holds 150,000 to 180,000 clones, with about nine tenths as singletons. Sample: peripheral blood, taken on day 0 of AZD1222 vaccination. These receptors came from an adult in good health.

The chain has TRBV9 and TRBJ2-1; D may match TRBD1 or TRBD2 (7 bases each). This CDR3 has 17 residues. The germline CDR1 and CDR2 sequences are SGDLS and YYNGEE. V gave up 3 bases and J gave up 9 bases, with 25 bases separating them. Written as DNA, the CDR3 is TGTGCCAGCAGCGCCCAGTTGGGGGGGGCGGCAGGGGGTGAGCAGTTCTTC. Translated, it gives CASSAQLGGAAGGEQFF.

The chain has TRBV9 and TRBJ2-5; no clear D gene. CDR3 length: 14 amino acids. Germline loops: CDR1 SGDLS, CDR2 YYNGEE. Trimming stripped 2 bases from V and 3 bases from J, with 11 bases between. In nucleotides, the CDR3 is TGTGCCAGCAGCGTGCGACATGGGGAAGAGACCCAGTACTTC. It encodes CASSVRHGEETQYF.

This chain connects TRBV3-1 (or the pseudogene TRBV3-2) to TRBJ1-1; 7 bases match TRBD1. The CDR3 spans 16 residues. Looked up from germline, CDR1 is LGHDT and CDR2 is YNNKEL (reference sequence). Germline trimming cut 1 base from V and 1 base from J; bases unmatched to any gene: 6. In nucleotides, the CDR3 is TGTGCCAGCAGCCAAGGAGTGGACAGGCCGAACACTGAAGCTTTCTTT. Translation gives CASSQGVDRPNTEAFF.

The chain combines TRBV24-1 with TRBJ1-1, with 9 bases lining up with TRBD1. Germline V CDR1 and CDR2: KGHDR, SFDVKD. Losses at the gene ends were 8 bases for V and 5 bases for J; bases not matched to a gene: 5. This CDR3 region has 13 residues. Here the CDR3 reads CATTGTGQTEAFF. The CDR3 DNA is TGTGCCACCACAGGGACAGGGCAGACTGAAGCTTTCTTT.

The chain joins TRBV18 to TRBJ2-3, with TRBD2 matching over 9 bases. Germline V gene data show CDR1 as KGHSH and CDR2 as LQKENI. This CDR3 contains 16 residues. Trimming at V came to 0 bases and at J to 5 bases, leaving 6 bases not matched to a gene. CDR3 region: CASSPPVAGGGDTQYF. CDR3 DNA: TGTGCCAGCTCACCACCGGTGGCGGGAGGGGGAGATACGCAGTATTTT.

The rearrangement joins TRBV5-1 to TRBJ1-2; possibly TRBD1 for D (6 bases). The CDR3 length is 15 residues. With 0 bases removed from V and 9 bases from J, the gap between germline ends came to 18 bases. Germline V gene data show CDR1 as SGHRS and CDR2 as YFSETQ. The CDR3 is CASSLDPGGRGSYTF. The CDR3 DNA sequence: TGCGCCAGCAGCTTGGACCCCGGGGGCAGAGGTAGCTACACCTTC.

This rearrangement joins TRBV5-1 to TRBJ1-5; no clear D gene. CDR1 is SGHRS, CDR2 YFSETQ, per germline. The V and J ends lost 1 base and 5 bases respectively, with 7 bases between them. The CDR3 sequence is 13 residues long. CDR3 sequence (DNA): TGCGCCAGCAGCTTGTGGCAGGATCAGCCCCAGCATTTT. Translating gives CASSLWQDQPQHF.

V is TRBV2 and J is TRBJ2-7; 9 positions match TRBD2. The CDR3 runs to 14 residues. Per germline, CDR1 SNHLY and CDR2 FYNNEI. J was trimmed by 0 bases and V by 8 bases; bases with no gene match: 5. The DNA of the CDR3 is TGTGCCAGCGGCCAGCGGGAGGTCTCCTACGAGCAGTACTTC. It yields the protein CASGQREVSYEQYF.

This chain joins TRBV21-1 and TRBJ2-5; the DNA was not compared with TRBD2, the D call given in the table. TRBV21-1 is a pseudogene. CDR3 length equals 15 residues. CDR3 sequence (DNA): TGTGCCAGCAGCGAAAGGGGAGGGTACCAAGAGACCCAGTACTTC. Translating it yields CASSERGGYQETQYF.

This rearrangement joins TRBV6-2 or TRBV6-3 to TRBJ2-1; 7 bases are a match to TRBD2. The length of the CDR3 is 12 residues. The V gene end was trimmed by 4 bases and the J gene end by 12 bases; junction bases not matched to a gene: 6. Looked up from germline, CDR1 is MNHEY and CDR2 is SVGEGT. CDR3 protein: CASSFRLASQFF. The CDR3 DNA follows: TGTGCCAGCAGTTTTCGACTAGCTTCGCAGTTCTTC.

The chain carries TRBV4-1 and TRBJ2-6; D might be TRBD2 (7 bases). Trimming shortened V by 4 bases and J by 2 bases, and 30 bases separated the two germline ends. CDR1 and CDR2 (germline): MGHRA, YSYEKL. This CDR3 spans 22 amino acids. CDR3 sequence reads: CASSRSIKARGAVSPGANVLTF. The CDR3 DNA reads TGCGCCAGCAGCCGGTCGATCAAGGCTCGGGGGGCGGTCTCCCCTGGGGCCAACGTCCTGACTTTC.

V gene TRBV18 combines with J gene TRBJ1-2; perhaps TRBD1 as D (5 bases). V was pared by 0 bases and J by 1 base, with 9 bases between. CDR3 length: 15 amino acids. CDR1 is KGHSH and CDR2 is LQKENI in the germline V gene. The CDR3 region has the DNA TGTGCCAGCTCACCACCGGTTGGGGGTAACTATGGCTACACCTTC. Protein: CASSPPVGGNYGYTF.

The rearrangement links TRBV11-2 to TRBJ2-1; 10 nucleotides agree with TRBD2. Unmatched junction bases numbered 6, after V lost 0 bases and J lost 10 bases. CDR1 SGHAT and CDR2 FQNNGV come from the germline V gene. CDR3 length: 15 amino acids. This CDR3 is CASSLESGRAQEQFF. CDR3 bases: TGTGCCAGCAGCTTAGAAAGCGGGAGGGCCCAGGAGCAGTTCTTC.

This clone occurred a few times. This chain uses TRBV18 with TRBJ1-2, with D possibly TRBD1 on 5 matching bases. The germline gives CDR1 KGHSH, CDR2 LQKENI. V lost 0 bases, J lost 8 bases, and 10 bases lay in between. CDR3 length: 13 residues. The CDR3 nucleotides read TGTGCCAGCTCACCACCGGGGGGGTCGGGCTACACCTTC. It specifies CASSPPGGSGYTF.

The chain combines TRBV4-1 with TRBJ2-1; maybe TRBD2 (5 bases). Germline CDR1 is MGHRA and CDR2 is YSYEKL. Between the trimmed V and J ends, which lost 0 bases and 5 bases, there was a span of 14 bases. The CDR3 sequence is 16 residues long. CDR3 nucleotide sequence: TGCGCCAGCAGCCAAGATAGGACTGGCAGAAACAATGAGCAGTTCTTC. Protein product: CASSQDRTGRNNEQFF.

This clone was found once. The chain is built from TRBV6-5 and TRBJ1-2; 7 bases map to TRBD1. The germline CDR1 and CDR2 sequences are MNHEY and SVGAGI. The CDR3 is 13 residues long. V shed 8 bases, J shed 5 bases, and the junction held 8 bases outside the gene matches. CDR3 in amino acids: CASARDRDYGYTF. The CDR3 nucleotides read TGTGCCAGCGCCAGGGACAGAGATTATGGCTACACCTTC.

The V call is TRBV28, the J call TRBJ2-5; 7 nucleotides line up with TRBD2. The CDR3 has 15 residues. The trim removed 6 bases at V and 4 bases at J, leaving 11 bases unmatched. The germline V gene has CDR1 MDHEN and CDR2 SYDVKM. The chain's CDR3 is CASSSGLVVAETQYF. CDR3 in DNA: TGTGCCAGCAGCTCCGGACTAGTGGTTGCAGAGACCCAGTACTTC.

This chain joins TRBV18 and TRBJ1-1; perhaps TRBD1 as D (5 bases). The CDR3 loop spans 14 amino acids. The ends were cut back, 1 base at V and 2 bases at J, with 8 bases in the middle. Germline V CDR1 and CDR2: KGHSH, LQKENI. The chain's CDR3 is CASSPRDSNTEAFF. The CDR3 coding sequence is TGTGCCAGCTCACCACGGGACTCAAACACTGAAGCTTTCTTT. Supplemented by reference TRBV18 and TRBJ1-1, the full variable domain reads NAGVMQNPRHLVRRRGQEARLRCSPMKGHSHVYWYRQLPEEGLKFMVYLQKENIIDESGMPKERFSAEFPKEGPSILRIQQVVRGDSAAYFCASSPRDSNTEAFFGQGTRLTVV.

This clone was observed a single time. V is TRBV19 and J is TRBJ1-1; 10 nucleotides agree with TRBD1. Germline CDR1 and CDR2: LNHDA and SQIVND (reference sequence). There are 13 residues in the CDR3. With V trimmed by 6 bases and J by 4 bases, 2 bases remained unmatched. In nucleotides, the CDR3 is TGTGCCAGTAGACGACAGGGGGCCACTGAAGCTTTCTTT. Encoded protein: CASRRQGATEAFF.

This clone was observed once. This chain connects TRBV9 to TRBJ1-3; D gene unclear. The CDR3 runs to 17 residues. V lost 4 bases to trimming and J lost 0 bases, with 17 bases between them. Germline V gives CDR1 SGDLS, CDR2 YYNGEE. This CDR3 reads CASSPTVRGYSGNTIYF. The CDR3 bases are TGTGCCAGCAGCCCAACCGTTCGCGGCTACTCTGGAAACACCATATATTTT.

CDR3 sequence reads: CAWREWEGEKLFF. In nucleotides, the CDR3 is TGTGCCTGGCGTGAATGGGAGGGGGAAAAACTGTTTTTT. This chain joins TRBV30 and TRBJ1-4; weak D call: TRBD1 (5 bases). The CDR3 has 13 amino acids. Germline V CDR1 and CDR2: GTSNPN, SVGIG (reference sequence). Trimming stripped 5 bases from V and 8 bases from J, with 15 bases between.